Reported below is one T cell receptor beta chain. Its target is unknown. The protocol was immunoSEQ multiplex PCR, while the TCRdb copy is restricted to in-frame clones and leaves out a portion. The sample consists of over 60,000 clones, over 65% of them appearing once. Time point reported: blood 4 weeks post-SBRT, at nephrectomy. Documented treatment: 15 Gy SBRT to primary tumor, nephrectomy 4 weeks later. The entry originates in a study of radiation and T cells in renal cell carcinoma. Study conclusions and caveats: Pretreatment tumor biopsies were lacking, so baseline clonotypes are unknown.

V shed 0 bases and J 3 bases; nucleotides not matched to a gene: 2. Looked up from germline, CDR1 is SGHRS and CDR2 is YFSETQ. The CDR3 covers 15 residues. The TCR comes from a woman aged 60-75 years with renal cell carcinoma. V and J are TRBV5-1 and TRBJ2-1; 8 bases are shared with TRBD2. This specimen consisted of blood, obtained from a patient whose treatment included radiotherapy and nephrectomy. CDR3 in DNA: TGCGCCAGCAGCTTGGCGGGAGGGGACTACAATGAGCAGTTCTTC. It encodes CASSLAGGDYNEQFF.